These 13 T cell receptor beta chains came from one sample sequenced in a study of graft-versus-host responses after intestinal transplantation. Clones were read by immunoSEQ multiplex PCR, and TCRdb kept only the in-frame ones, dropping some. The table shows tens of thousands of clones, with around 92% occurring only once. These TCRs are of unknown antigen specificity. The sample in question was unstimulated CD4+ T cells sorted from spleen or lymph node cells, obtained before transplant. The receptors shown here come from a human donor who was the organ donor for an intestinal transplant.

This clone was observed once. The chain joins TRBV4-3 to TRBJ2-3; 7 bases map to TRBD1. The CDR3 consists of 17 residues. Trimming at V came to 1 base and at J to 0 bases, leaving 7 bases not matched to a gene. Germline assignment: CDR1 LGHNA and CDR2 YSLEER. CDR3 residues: CASSQGRGQKSTDTQYF. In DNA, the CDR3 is TGCGCCAGCAGCCAAGGACGGGGACAGAAGAGCACAGATACGCAGTATTTT.

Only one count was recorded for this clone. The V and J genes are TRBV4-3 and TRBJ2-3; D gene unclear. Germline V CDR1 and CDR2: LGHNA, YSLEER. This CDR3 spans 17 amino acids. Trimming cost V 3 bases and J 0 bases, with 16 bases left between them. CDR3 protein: CASSQDLVAMSTDTQYF. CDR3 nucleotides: TGCGCCAGCAGCCAGGATTTAGTAGCCATGAGCACAGATACGCAGTATTTT.

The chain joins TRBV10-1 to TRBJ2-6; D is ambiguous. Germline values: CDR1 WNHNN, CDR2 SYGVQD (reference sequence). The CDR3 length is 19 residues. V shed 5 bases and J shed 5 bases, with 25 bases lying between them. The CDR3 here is CASSNQRRSHKGRANVLTF. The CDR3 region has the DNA TGCGCCAGCAGTAATCAACGAAGATCGCACAAAGGTCGGGCCAACGTCCTGACTTTC.

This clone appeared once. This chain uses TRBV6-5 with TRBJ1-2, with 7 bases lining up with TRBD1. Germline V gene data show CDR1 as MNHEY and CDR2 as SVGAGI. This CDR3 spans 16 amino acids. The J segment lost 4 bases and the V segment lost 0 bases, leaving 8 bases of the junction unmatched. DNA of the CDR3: TGTGCCAGCAGTTACTCGAGAGGGGGCAGAGGCTATGGCTACACCTTC. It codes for CASSYSRGGRGYGYTF.

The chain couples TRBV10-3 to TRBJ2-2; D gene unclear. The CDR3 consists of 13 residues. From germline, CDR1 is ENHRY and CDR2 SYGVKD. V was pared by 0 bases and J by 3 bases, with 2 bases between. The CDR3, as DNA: TGTGCCATCAGTGAGTCGGACACCGGGGAGCTGTTTTTT. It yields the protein CAISESDTGELFF.

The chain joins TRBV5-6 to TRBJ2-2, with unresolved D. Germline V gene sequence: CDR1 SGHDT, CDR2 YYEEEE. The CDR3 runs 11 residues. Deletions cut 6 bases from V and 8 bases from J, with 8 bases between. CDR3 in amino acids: CASTSPGELFF. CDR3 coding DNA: TGTGCCAGCACCTCCCCAGGGGAGCTGTTTTTT. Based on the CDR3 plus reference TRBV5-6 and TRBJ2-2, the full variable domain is DAGVTQSPTHLIKTRGQQVTLRCSPKSGHDTVSWYQQALGQGPQFIFQYYEEEERQRGNFPDRFSGHQFPNYSSELNVNALLLGDSALYLCASTSPGELFFGEGSRLTVL.

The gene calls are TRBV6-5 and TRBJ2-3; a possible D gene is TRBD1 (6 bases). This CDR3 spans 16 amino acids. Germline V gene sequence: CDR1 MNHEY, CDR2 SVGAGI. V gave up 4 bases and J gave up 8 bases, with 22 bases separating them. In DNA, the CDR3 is TGTGCCAGCAGTTTACAGGGAGCTACCGGGCTAGGTACGCAGTATTTT. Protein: CASSLQGATGLGTQYF.

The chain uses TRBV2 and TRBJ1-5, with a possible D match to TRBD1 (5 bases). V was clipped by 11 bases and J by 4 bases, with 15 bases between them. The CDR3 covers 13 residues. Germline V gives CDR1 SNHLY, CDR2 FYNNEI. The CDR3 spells CAGAVGSNQPQHF. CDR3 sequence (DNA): TGTGCCGGGGCGGTTGGCAGTAATCAGCCCCAGCATTTT.

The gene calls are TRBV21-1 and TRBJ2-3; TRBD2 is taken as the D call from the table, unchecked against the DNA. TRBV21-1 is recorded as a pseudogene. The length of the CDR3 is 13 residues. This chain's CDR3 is CASTRDGTDTQYF. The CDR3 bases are TGTGCCAGCACCAGAGACGGGACAGATACGCAGTATTTT.

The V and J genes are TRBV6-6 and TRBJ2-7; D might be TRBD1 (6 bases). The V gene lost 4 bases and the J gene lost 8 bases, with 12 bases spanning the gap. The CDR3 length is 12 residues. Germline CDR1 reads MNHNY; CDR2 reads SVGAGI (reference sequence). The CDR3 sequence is CASSLGQRKQYF. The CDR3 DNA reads TGTGCCAGCAGTTTAGGACAGCGAAAGCAGTACTTC.

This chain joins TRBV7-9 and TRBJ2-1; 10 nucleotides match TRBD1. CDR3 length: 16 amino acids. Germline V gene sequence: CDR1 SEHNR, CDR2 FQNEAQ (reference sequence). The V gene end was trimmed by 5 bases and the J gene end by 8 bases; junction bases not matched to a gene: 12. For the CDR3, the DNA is TGTGCCAGCAGCGCTACAGGGACAGGGGTGGTGGATGAGCAGTTCTTC. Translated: CASSATGTGVVDEQFF. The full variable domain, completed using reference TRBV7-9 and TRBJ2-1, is DTGVSQNPRHKITKRGQNVTFRCDPISEHNRLYWYRQTLGQGPEFLTYFQNEAQLEKSRLLSDRFSAERPKGSFSTLEIQRTEQGDSAMYLCASSATGTGVVDEQFFGPGTRLTVL.

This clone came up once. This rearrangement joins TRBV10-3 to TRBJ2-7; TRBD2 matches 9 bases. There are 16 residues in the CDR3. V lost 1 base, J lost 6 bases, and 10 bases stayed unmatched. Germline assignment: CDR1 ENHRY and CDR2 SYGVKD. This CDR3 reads CAISEWAGGRFSEQYF. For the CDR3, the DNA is TGTGCCATCAGTGAGTGGGCGGGGGGGCGTTTCTCCGAGCAGTACTTC.

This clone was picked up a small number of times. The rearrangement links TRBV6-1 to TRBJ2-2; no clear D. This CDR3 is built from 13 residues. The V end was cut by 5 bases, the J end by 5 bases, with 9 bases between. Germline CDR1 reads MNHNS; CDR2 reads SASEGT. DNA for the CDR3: TGTGCCAGCAGTAACCCAGGTACCGGGGAGCTGTTTTTT. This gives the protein CASSNPGTGELFF.